The 19 T cell receptor beta chains below all came from one sample that was sequenced in a study of CD8+ T cells in alopecia areata. Following extraction, RNA underwent reverse transcription to cDNA, which served as the sequencing template. The method was immunoSEQ multiplex PCR; TCRdb's version includes in-frame clones alone and lacks a portion of them. This sample has 150,000 to 200,000 clones, with 58% found just once. As to treatment: oral pan-JAK inhibitor, 5-10 mg twice daily. The sample was CD8+ T cells sorted from blood, taken at week 24, from a patient treated with tofacitinib. All receptors come from a human donor with alopecia areata.

V usage is TRBV5-1 and J usage is TRBJ2-2; tentatively, D is TRBD2 (6 bases). Germline V CDR1 and CDR2: SGHRS, YFSETQ. Trimming pared 5 bases from V and 0 bases from J, leaving 11 bases between. This CDR3 has 15 amino acids. Here the CDR3 reads CASSLSSANTGELFF. The CDR3 DNA reads as TGCGCCAGCAGTCTCTCTAGCGCGAACACCGGGGAGCTGTTTTTT. Full variable domain (remainder filled in from reference TRBV5-1 and TRBJ2-2): KAGVTQTPRYLIKTRGQQVTLSCSPISGHRSVSWYQQTPGQGLQFLFEYFSETQRNKGNFPGRFSGRQFSNSRSEMNVSTLELGDSALYLCASSLSSANTGELFFGEGSRLTVL.

This clone was observed a few times. The chain links TRBV13 to TRBJ2-5; TRBD2 is a possible D gene (5 bases). Looked up from germline, CDR1 is PRHDT and CDR2 is FYEKMQ (reference sequence). V lost 5 bases and J lost 7, with 17 bases in between. The length of the CDR3 is 14 residues. The CDR3 DNA reads as TGTGCCAGCAGCCCAAGCAACTCTGGGAGGACCCAGTACTTC. It is translated as CASSPSNSGRTQYF.

In this sample, this clone turned up a few times. The J gene is TRBJ1-5, the V gene TRBV6-1; D remains ambiguous. CDR1 is MNHNS and CDR2 is SASEGT in the germline V gene. With 7 bases removed from V and 0 bases from J, the gap between germline ends came to 13 bases. This CDR3 is 15 amino acids long. The CDR3 nucleotides read TGTGCCAGCATCCCAGAAAGGGTTAGCAATCAGCCCCAGCATTTT. Translating gives CASIPERVSNQPQHF.

The CDR3 nucleotides read TGTGCCAGCAGTTTAGGGCCGAAGTATGGCTACACCTTC. It encodes CASSLGPKYGYTF. This chain connects TRBV27 to TRBJ1-2; no clear D gene. V was trimmed by 2 bases and J by 5 bases, leaving 9 bases between them. CDR1 is MNHEY and CDR2 is SMNVEV in the germline V gene (reference sequence). This CDR3 spans 13 amino acids.

The chain couples TRBV10-3 to TRBJ2-7; 11 bases map to TRBD1. The germline V gene has CDR1 ENHRY and CDR2 SYGVKD. The CDR3 loop spans 14 amino acids. Trimming removed 3 bases from V and 6 bases from J; junction bases left unmatched: 4. The CDR3 DNA follows: TGTGCCATCAGTGAACCGGACAGGGGGCGCGAGCAGTACTTC. The encoded protein is CAISEPDRGREQYF.

CDR3 bases: TGTGCCAGTAGTCTCGAAGGGGAGACCCAGTACTTC. It codes for CASSLEGETQYF. The genes are TRBV19 and TRBJ2-5, with D unclear. This CDR3 comprises 12 residues. Germline V gene sequence: CDR1 LNHDA, CDR2 SQIVND (reference sequence). Trimming removed 5 bases from V and 5 bases from J, with 9 bases in between.

This chain connects TRBV29-1 to TRBJ1-2, with D maybe TRBD1 (6 bases). The CDR3 consists of 14 residues. From germline, CDR1 is SQVTM and CDR2 ANQGSEA. V was pared by 3 bases and J by 7 bases, with 18 bases between. The CDR3 DNA sequence: TGCAGCGTTGATAGGGGTCCTACCAGGGGTGGCTACACCTTC. Protein product: CSVDRGPTRGGYTF.

The chain recombines TRBV27 with TRBJ2-5, with a tentative D call TRBD1 (6 bases). This CDR3 is built from 14 residues. Germline V gene data show CDR1 as MNHEY and CDR2 as SMNVEV (reference sequence). V was clipped by 2 bases and J by 1 base, with 8 bases between them. CDR3 bases: TGTGCCAGCAGTTTAGCGGACAGCCAAGAGACCCAGTACTTC. This encodes CASSLADSQETQYF.

The V gene is TRBV13, the J gene TRBJ2-3; D is unclear. Per the germline V gene, CDR1 is PRHDT and CDR2 is FYEKMQ (reference sequence). The CDR3 extends over 14 amino acids. V was clipped by 0 bases and J by 4 bases, with 8 bases between them. CDR3 in DNA: TGTGCCAGCAGCTTAGGGGGCCCTGCAGATACGCAGTATTTT. Amino acids: CASSLGGPADTQYF.

The genes are TRBV11-2 and TRBJ2-3, with D perhaps assigned TRBD1 or TRBD2 (5 bases each). The CDR3 is made up of 15 amino acids. Trimming pared 1 base from V and 0 bases from J, leaving 8 bases between. From germline, CDR1 is SGHAT and CDR2 FQNNGV. The CDR3 region has the DNA TGTGCCAGCAGCTTAGGGGGGTCTAGCACAGATACGCAGTATTTT. It yields the protein CASSLGGSSTDTQYF.

V is TRBV6-1 and J is TRBJ2-3, with D maybe TRBD1 (5 bases). V lost 1 base and J 0 bases, leaving 8 bases between the germline ends. The CDR3 is 15 amino acids. CDR1 and CDR2 from the germline V gene are MNHNS and SASEGT. The CDR3 spells CASSEVDSSTDTQYF. The CDR3, as DNA: TGTGCCAGCAGTGAAGTTGACAGTAGCACAGATACGCAGTATTTT.

Written as DNA, the CDR3 is TGTGCCAGCAGCCCCTACGGGACTACTGCCTACGAGCAGTACTTC. Protein sequence: CASSPYGTTAYEQYF. The J gene is TRBJ2-7, the V gene TRBV9; TRBD2 matches 7 bases. V lost 4 bases to trimming and J lost 2 bases; unmatched junction nucleotides: 9. Germline lookup yields CDR1 SGDLS and CDR2 YYNGEE. This CDR3 comprises 15 residues.

The DNA of the CDR3 is TGTGCCAGCAGCACACAGCCGTATAGCAATCAGCCCCAGCATTTT. As protein: CASSTQPYSNQPQHF. The chain recombines TRBV7-8 with TRBJ1-5; D is unresolved. The germline CDR1 and CDR2 sequences are SGHVS and FQNEAQ. V was pared by 5 bases and J by 0 bases, with 11 bases between. CDR3 size: 15 residues.

V usage is TRBV30 and J usage is TRBJ2-7; 8 nucleotides agree with TRBD2. Germline V gives CDR1 GTSNPN, CDR2 SVGIG (reference sequence). This CDR3 contains 15 residues. V shed 0 bases and J 4 bases; nucleotides not matched to a gene: 8. CDR3 amino acids: CAWSVFGGAAYEQYF. CDR3 sequence (DNA): TGTGCCTGGAGTGTATTCGGGGGGGCAGCTTACGAGCAGTACTTC.

This clone has only a few counts. The rearrangement links TRBV4-1 to TRBJ2-7; maybe TRBD1 (6 bases). Germline-derived CDR1 and CDR2 are MGHRA and YSYEKL. The CDR3 runs to 15 residues. Trimming took off 0 bases at V and 1 base at J, with 10 bases between the two ends. In DNA form, the CDR3 reads TGCGCCAGCAGCCAAGACGGGACACCATCCTACGAGCAGTACTTC. It specifies CASSQDGTPSYEQYF.

The CDR3 spells CASSLKGGTILGYTF. CDR3 in DNA: TGTGCCAGCAGTTTAAAAGGGGGCACTATTCTTGGCTACACCTTC. The chain has TRBV28 and TRBJ1-2; 7 bases align to TRBD1. V shed 2 bases and J 7 bases; nucleotides not matched to a gene: 10. Germline values: CDR1 MDHEN, CDR2 SYDVKM. The CDR3 sequence is 15 residues long.

The rearrangement uses TRBV27 and TRBJ2-7; 7 nucleotides align to TRBD1. Germline CDR1 MNHEY, CDR2 SMNVEV (reference sequence). Trimming at V came to 3 bases and at J to 3 bases, leaving 11 bases not matched to a gene. This CDR3 has 16 amino acids. DNA of the CDR3: TGTGCCAGCAGTTTGGGAACAGGGGTCGAAGGCTACGAGCAGTACTTC. Its protein is CASSLGTGVEGYEQYF.

The chain links TRBV2 to TRBJ2-5; possibly TRBD2 for D (6 bases). There are 17 residues in the CDR3. The V gene lost 3 bases and the J gene lost 1 base, with 18 bases spanning the gap. The germline gives CDR1 SNHLY, CDR2 FYNNEI. CDR3 coding DNA: TGTGCCAGCAGTGACGCGGGGCGGGAAGACCCCCAAGAGACCCAGTACTTC. It yields the protein CASSDAGREDPQETQYF.

This clone was seen a handful of times. The gene calls are TRBV2 and TRBJ2-2; tentatively, D is TRBD2 (5 bases). This CDR3 spans 17 amino acids. V lost 8 bases and J lost 6, with 25 bases in between. From germline, CDR1 is SNHLY and CDR2 FYNNEI. The CDR3 bases are TGTGCCAGCGGTGGAGGACCTGGGATCCAGGCCGCCGGGGAGCTGTTTTTT. The encoded protein is CASGGGPGIQAAGELFF.